The 8 T cell receptor beta chains below all came from one sample that was sequenced in a study of shared clonotypes between healthy human individuals. CD45RO-negative, CCR7-positively selected cells formed the naive CD8 fraction, excluding terminally differentiated effector memory CD45RA+ cells. The table came from immunoSEQ multiplex PCR; TCRdb's copy has only in-frame clones and leaves some out. The data hold some 2.1 million clones, with approximately 95% observed a single time. Sequenced input: naive CD8+ T cells sorted from blood. Every receptor here comes from a man aged 18-30 years in good health.

The chain couples TRBV7-9 to TRBJ2-1, with 9 bases identical to TRBD2. Germline-derived CDR1 and CDR2 are SEHNR and FQNEAQ (reference sequence). The junction had 1 base not matched to a gene; V was cut back by 2 bases and J by 5 bases. The CDR3 has 14 amino acids. This CDR3 reads CASSLLAGNNEQFF. The CDR3 DNA is TGTGCCAGCAGCTTACTAGCGGGGAACAATGAGCAGTTCTTC.

The sample holds one count of this clone. J is TRBJ2-7 and V is TRBV5-8; no reliable D call. Between the trimmed V and J ends, which lost 2 bases and 3 bases, there was a span of 6 bases. The CDR3 has 12 amino acids. Germline V CDR1 and CDR2: SGHTS, YDEGEE. DNA of the CDR3: TGTGCCAGCAGCTTAATGGTCTACGAGCAGTACTTC. As protein: CASSLMVYEQYF. Looking up the rest from reference TRBV5-8 and TRBJ2-7 gives the full variable domain: EAGVTQSPTHLIKTRGQQATLRCSPISGHTSVYWYQQALGLGLQFLLWYDEGEERNRGNFPPRFSGRQFPNYSSELNVNALELEDSALYLCASSLMVYEQYFGPGTRLTVT.

Here the CDR3 reads CASSQDIGNQETQYF. CDR3 DNA sequence: TGTGCCAGCAGCCAAGATATCGGCAACCAAGAGACCCAGTACTTC. The chain links TRBV14 to TRBJ2-5; no clear D. The CDR3 has 15 residues. Germline CDR1 is SGHDN and CDR2 is FVKESK. V lost 0 bases and J lost 0, with 8 bases in between.

The table lists this clone with a count of one. The J gene is TRBJ2-3, the V gene TRBV7-9, with D unresolved. CDR3 length: 13 residues. Germline-derived CDR1 and CDR2 are SEHNR and FQNEAQ (reference sequence). Trimming stripped 5 bases from V and 5 bases from J, with 11 bases between. CDR3 DNA sequence: TGTGCCAGCAGCCCTAGTTGGGAAGATACGCAGTATTTT. It encodes CASSPSWEDTQYF.

The chain is built from TRBV5-6 and TRBJ2-7; no firm D call. Germline V gene lookup returns CDR1 SGHDT and CDR2 YYEEEE. The V end was cut by 1 base, the J end by 0 bases, with 11 bases between. The CDR3 has 15 residues. CDR3 nucleotides: TGTGCCAGCAGCTTGTCGTGGACGAGCTCCTACGAGCAGTACTTC. Its translation: CASSLSWTSSYEQYF.

CDR3 nucleotides: TGTGCCAGCATCACCACCGAAATAGGAACAGATACGCAGTATTTT. Translating it yields CASITTEIGTDTQYF. V gene TRBV7-9 combines with J gene TRBJ2-3; D call uncertain. Between the trimmed V and J ends, which lost 7 bases and 3 bases, there was a span of 17 bases. There are 15 residues in the CDR3. Germline V lookup: CDR1 SEHNR, CDR2 FQNEAQ (reference sequence).

This clone was counted once. V usage is TRBV9 and J usage is TRBJ2-5, with D perhaps given as TRBD1 or TRBD2 (5 bases each). Deletions cut 4 bases from V and 4 bases from J, with 20 bases between. The germline V gene encodes CDR1 SGDLS and CDR2 YYNGEE. The CDR3 is made up of 16 amino acids. CDR3 in DNA: TGTGCCAGCAGCCTTGGTACAGGAGGTCTTGGAGAGACCCAGTACTTC. Translation: CASSLGTGGLGETQYF.

This chain uses TRBV9 with TRBJ2-3; D not resolved. Trimming removed 0 bases at V and 2 bases at J, with 10 bases between. Germline V gene sequence: CDR1 SGDLS, CDR2 YYNGEE. CDR3 size: 15 residues. CDR3 in amino acids: CASSVEPTPTDTQYF. CDR3 nucleotides: TGTGCCAGCAGCGTAGAACCAACCCCCACAGATACGCAGTATTTT.